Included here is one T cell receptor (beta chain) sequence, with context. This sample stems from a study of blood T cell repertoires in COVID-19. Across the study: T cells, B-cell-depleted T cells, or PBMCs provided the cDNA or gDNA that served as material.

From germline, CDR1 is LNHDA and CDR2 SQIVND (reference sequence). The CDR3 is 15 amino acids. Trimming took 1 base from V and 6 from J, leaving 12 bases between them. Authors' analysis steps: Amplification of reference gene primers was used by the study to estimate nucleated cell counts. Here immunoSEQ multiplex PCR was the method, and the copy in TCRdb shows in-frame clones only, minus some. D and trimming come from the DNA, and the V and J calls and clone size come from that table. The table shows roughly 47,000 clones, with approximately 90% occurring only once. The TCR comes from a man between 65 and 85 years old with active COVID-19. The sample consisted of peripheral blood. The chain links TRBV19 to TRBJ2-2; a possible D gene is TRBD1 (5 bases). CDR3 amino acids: CASSIGRVRAGELFF. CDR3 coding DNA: TGTGCCAGTAGTATAGGCAGGGTCAGGGCCGGGGAGCTGTTTTTT.